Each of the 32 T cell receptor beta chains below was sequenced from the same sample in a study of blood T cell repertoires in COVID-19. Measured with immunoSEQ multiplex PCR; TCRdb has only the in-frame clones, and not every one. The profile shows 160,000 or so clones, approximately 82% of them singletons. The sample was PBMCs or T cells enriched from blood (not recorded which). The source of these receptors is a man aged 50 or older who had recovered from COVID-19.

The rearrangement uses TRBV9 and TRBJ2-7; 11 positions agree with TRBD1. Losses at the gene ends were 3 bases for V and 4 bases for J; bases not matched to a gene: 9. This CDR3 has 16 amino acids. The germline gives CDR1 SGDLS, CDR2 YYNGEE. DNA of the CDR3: TGTGCCAGCAGCGCGGGGGACAGGGGGTATATGTACGAGCAGTACTTC. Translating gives CASSAGDRGYMYEQYF.

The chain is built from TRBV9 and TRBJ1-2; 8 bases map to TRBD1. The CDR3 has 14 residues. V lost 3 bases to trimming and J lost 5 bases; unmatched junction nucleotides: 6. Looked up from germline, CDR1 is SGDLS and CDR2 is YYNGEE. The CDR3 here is CASSDARTGYGYTF. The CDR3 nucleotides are TGTGCCAGCAGCGACGCTCGGACAGGGTATGGCTACACCTTC.

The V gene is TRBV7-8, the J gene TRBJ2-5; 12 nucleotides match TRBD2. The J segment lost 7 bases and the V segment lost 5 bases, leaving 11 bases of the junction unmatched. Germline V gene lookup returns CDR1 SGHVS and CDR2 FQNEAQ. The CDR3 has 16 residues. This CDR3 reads CASSPQTSGGPGTQYF. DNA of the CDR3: TGTGCCAGCAGCCCGCAGACTAGCGGGGGCCCCGGGACCCAGTACTTC.

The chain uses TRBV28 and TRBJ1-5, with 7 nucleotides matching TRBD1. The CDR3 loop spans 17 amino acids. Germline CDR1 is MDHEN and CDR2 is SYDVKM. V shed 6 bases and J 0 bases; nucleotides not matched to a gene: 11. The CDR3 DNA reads TGTGCCAGCAGATACCGACAGGGTGGGTTTAGCAATCAGCCCCAGCATTTT. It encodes CASRYRQGGFSNQPQHF.

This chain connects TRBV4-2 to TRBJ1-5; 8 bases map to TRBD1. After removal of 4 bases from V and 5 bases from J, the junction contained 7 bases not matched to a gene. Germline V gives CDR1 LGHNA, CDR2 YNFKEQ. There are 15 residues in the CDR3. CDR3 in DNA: TGTGCCAGCAGCCGATATCAGGGGGCTGATCAGCCCCAGCATTTT. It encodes CASSRYQGADQPQHF.

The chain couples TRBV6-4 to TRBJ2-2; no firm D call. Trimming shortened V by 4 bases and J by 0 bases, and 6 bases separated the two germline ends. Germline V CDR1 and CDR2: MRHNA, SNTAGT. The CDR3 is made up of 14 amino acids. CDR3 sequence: CASSVLTNTGELFF. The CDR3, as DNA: TGTGCCAGCAGTGTCCTAACGAACACCGGGGAGCTGTTTTTT.

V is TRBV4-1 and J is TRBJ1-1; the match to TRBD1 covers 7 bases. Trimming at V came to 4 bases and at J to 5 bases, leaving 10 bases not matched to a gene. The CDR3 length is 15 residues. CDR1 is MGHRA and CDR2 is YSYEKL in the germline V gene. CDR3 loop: CASSRGGRGGTEAFF. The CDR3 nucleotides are TGCGCCAGCAGCCGAGGGGGCAGGGGCGGGACTGAAGCTTTCTTT.

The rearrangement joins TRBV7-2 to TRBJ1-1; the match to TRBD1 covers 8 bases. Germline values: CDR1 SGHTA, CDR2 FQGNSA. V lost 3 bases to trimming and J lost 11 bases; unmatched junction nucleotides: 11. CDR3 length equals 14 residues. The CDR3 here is CASSFRDRGHRAFF. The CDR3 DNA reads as TGTGCCAGCAGCTTCAGAGACAGGGGCCATCGGGCTTTCTTT.

The DNA of the CDR3 is TGTGCCAGCAGTTCAGGGTTCACCTACGAGCAGTACTTC. Translating gives CASSSGFTYEQYF. The chain is built from TRBV7-3 and TRBJ2-7; D perhaps matches TRBD1 (5 bases). The germline V and J ends were trimmed by 6 bases and 2 bases, with 11 bases remaining between them. Germline V gene data show CDR1 as SGHTA and CDR2 as FQGTGA. This CDR3 is built from 13 residues.

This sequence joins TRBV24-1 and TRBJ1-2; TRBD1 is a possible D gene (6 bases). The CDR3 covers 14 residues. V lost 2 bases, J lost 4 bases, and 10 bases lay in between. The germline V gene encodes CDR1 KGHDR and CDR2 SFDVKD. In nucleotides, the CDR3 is TGTGCCACCAGTGATTCTCAGGGGTCCTATGGCTACACCTTC. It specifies CATSDSQGSYGYTF.

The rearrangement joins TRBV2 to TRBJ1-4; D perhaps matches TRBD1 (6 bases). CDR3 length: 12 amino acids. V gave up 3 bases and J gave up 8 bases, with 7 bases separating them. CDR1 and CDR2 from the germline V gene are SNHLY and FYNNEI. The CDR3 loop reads CASSEGAEKLFF. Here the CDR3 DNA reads TGTGCCAGCAGTGAGGGGGCCGAAAAACTGTTTTTT.

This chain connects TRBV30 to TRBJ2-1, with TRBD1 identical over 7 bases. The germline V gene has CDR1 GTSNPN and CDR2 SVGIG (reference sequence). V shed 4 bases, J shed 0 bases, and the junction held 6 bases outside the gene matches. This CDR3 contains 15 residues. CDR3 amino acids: CAWKTGQNSYNEQFF. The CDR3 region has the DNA TGTGCCTGGAAAACGGGACAGAACTCCTACAATGAGCAGTTCTTC.

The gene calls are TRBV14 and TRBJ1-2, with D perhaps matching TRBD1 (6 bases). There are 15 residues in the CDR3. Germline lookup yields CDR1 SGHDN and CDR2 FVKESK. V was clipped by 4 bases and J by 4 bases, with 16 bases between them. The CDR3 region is CASSPQGHASYGYTF. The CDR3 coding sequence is TGTGCCAGCAGCCCGCAGGGACATGCCTCCTATGGCTACACCTTC.

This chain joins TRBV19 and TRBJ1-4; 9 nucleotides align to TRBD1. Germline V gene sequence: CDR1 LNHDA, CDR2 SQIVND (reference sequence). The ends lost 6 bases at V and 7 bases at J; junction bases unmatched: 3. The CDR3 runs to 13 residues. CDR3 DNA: TGTGCCAGTAGGGGACAGGGAAGTGAAAAACTGTTTTTT. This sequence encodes CASRGQGSEKLFF.

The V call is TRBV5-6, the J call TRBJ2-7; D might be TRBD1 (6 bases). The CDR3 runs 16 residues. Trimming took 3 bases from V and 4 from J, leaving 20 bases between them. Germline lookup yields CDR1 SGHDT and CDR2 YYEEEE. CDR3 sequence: CASSSRGIQGGYEQYF. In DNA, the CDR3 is TGTGCCAGCAGCTCCCGGGGTATACAGGGCGGGTACGAGCAGTACTTC.

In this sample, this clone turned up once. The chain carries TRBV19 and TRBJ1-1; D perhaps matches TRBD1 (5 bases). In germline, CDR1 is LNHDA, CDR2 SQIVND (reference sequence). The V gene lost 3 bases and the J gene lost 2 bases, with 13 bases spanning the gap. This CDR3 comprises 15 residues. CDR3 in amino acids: CASSISGGVNTEAFF. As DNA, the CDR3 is TGTGCCAGTAGTATTTCCGGGGGGGTCAACACTGAAGCTTTCTTT.

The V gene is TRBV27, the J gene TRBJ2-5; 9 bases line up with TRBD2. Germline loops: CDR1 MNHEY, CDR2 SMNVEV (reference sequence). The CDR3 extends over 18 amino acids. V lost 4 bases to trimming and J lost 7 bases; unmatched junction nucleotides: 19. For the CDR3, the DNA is TGTGCCAGCAGTTCCCCCGGGATTCCTAGCGGGGACGCAAGGACCCAGTACTTC. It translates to CASSSPGIPSGDARTQYF.

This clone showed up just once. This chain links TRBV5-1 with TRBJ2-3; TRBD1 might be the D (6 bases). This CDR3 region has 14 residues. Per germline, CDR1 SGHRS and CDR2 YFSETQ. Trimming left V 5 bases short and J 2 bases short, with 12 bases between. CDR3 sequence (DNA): TGCGCCAGCAGGGACGGACAGCACACAGATACGCAGTATTTT. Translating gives CASRDGQHTDTQYF.

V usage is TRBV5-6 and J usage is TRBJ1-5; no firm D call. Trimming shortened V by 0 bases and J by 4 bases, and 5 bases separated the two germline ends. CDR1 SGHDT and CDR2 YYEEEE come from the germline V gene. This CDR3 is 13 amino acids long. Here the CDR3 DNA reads TGTGCCAGCAGCTTGGGCAGAAATCAGCCCCAGCATTTT. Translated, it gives CASSLGRNQPQHF.

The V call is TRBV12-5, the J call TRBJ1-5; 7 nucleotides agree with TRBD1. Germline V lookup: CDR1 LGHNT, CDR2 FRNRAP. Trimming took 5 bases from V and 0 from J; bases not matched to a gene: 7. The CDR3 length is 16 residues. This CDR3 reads CASGIGDSSSNQPQHF. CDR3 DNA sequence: TGTGCTAGTGGTATCGGGGACAGTTCTAGCAATCAGCCCCAGCATTTT.

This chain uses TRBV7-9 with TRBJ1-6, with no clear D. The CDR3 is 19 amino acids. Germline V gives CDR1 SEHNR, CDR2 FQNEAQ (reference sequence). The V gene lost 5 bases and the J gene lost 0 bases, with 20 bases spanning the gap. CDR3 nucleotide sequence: TGTGCCAGCAGCCCCCTTTACGGTATCGGGAGCTCCTATAATTCACCCCTCCACTTT. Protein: CASSPLYGIGSSYNSPLHF.

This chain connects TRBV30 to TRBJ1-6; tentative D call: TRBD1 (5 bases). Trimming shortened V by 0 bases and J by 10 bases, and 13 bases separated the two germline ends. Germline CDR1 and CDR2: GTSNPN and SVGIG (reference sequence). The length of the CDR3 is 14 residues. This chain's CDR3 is CAWSVLREGSPLHF. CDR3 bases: TGTGCCTGGAGTGTACTCAGGGAGGGCTCACCCCTCCACTTT.

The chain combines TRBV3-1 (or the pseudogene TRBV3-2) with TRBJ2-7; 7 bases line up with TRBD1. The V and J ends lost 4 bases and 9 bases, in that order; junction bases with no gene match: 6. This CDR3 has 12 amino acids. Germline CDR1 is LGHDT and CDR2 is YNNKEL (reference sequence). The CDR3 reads CASSLTRDRQYF. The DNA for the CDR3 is TGTGCCAGCAGCCTCACTAGGGACAGGCAGTACTTC.

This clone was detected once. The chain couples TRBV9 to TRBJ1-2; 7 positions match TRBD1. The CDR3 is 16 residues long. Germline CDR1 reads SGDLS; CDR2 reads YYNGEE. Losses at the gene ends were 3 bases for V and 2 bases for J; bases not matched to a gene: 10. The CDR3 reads CASSARGTDSNYGYTF. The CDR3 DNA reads TGTGCCAGCAGCGCGAGGGGGACAGACTCCAACTATGGCTACACCTTC. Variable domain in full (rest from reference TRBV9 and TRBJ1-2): DSGVTQTPKHLITATGQRVTLRCSPRSGDLSVYWYQQSLDQGLQFLIQYYNGEERAKGNILERFSAQQFPDLHSELNLSSLELGDSALYFCASSARGTDSNYGYTFGSGTRLTVV.

The CDR3 DNA reads as TGCAGCGCTAAGGGACAGGGCCAGAACACTGAAGCTTTCTTT. It specifies CSAKGQGQNTEAFF. The genes are TRBV29-1 and TRBJ1-1, with TRBD1 identical over 9 bases. The CDR3 totals 14 residues. V was pared by 7 bases and J by 1 base, with 7 bases of the junction left unmatched. Germline CDR1 reads SQVTM; CDR2 reads ANQGSEA.

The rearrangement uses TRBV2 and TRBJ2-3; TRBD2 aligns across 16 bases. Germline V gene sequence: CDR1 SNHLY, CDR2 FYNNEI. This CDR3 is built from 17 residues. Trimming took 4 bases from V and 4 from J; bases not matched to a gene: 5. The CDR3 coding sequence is TGTGCCAGCAGTGTGGGACTAGCGGGGGGGTTCGCAGATACGCAGTATTTT. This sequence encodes CASSVGLAGGFADTQYF. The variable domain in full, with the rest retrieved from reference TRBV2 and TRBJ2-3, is EPEVTQTPSHQVTQMGQEVILRCVPISNHLYFYWYRQILGQKVEFLVSFYNNEISEKSEIFDDQFSVERPDGSNFTLKIRSTKLEDSAMYFCASSVGLAGGFADTQYFGPGTRLTVL.

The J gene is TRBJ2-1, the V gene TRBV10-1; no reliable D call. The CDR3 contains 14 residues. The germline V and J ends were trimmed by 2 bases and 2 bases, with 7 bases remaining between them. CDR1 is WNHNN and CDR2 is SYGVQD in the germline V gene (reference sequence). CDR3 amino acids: CASSETETYNEQFF. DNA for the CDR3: TGCGCCAGCAGTGAGACAGAAACCTACAATGAGCAGTTCTTC.

For the CDR3, the DNA is TGTGCCAGCAGCTTGTCTCGAGGTCAGCCCCAGCATTTT. Translating it yields CASSLSRGQPQHF. The chain carries TRBV7-9 and TRBJ1-5; D is ambiguous. The V end was cut by 3 bases, the J end by 6 bases, with 9 bases between. CDR3 size: 13 residues. The germline V gene has CDR1 SEHNR and CDR2 FQNEAQ (reference sequence).

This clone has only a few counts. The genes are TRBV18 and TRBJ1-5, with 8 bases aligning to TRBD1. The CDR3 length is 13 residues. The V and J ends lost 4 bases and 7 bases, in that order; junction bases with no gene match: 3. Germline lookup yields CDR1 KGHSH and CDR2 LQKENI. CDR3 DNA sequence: TGTGCCAGCTCACTATCAGGGGGCCAGCCCCAGCATTTT. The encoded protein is CASSLSGGQPQHF. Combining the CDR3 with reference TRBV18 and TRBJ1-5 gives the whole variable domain NAGVMQNPRHLVRRRGQEARLRCSPMKGHSHVYWYRQLPEEGLKFMVYLQKENIIDESGMPKERFSAEFPKEGPSILRIQQVVRGDSAAYFCASSLSGGQPQHFGDGTRLSIL.

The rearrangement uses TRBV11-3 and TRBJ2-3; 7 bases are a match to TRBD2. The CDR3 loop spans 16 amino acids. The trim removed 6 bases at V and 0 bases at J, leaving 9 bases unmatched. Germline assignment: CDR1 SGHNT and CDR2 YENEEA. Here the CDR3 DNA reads TGTGCCAGCAGTCCAGGGAGCGGGGCCAGCACAGATACGCAGTATTTT. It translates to CASSPGSGASTDTQYF.

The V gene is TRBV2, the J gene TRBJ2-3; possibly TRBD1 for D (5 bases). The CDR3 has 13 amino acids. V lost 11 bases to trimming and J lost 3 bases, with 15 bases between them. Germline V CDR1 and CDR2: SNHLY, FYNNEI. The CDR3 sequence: CAGLPAGTDTQYF. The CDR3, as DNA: TGTGCCGGTCTCCCGGCAGGGACAGATACGCAGTATTTT.

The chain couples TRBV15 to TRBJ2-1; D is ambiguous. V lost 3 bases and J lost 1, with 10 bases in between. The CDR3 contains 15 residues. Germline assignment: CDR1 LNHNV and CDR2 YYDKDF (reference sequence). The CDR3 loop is CATSSASSSYNEQFF. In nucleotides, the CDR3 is TGTGCCACCAGCAGCGCGAGTTCTTCCTACAATGAGCAGTTCTTC. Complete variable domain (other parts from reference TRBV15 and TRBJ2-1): DAMVIQNPRYQVTQFGKPVTLSCSQTLNHNVMYWYQQKSSQAPKLLFHYYDKDFNNEADTPDNFQSRRPNTSFCFLDIRSPGLGDTAMYLCATSSASSSYNEQFFGPGTRLTVL.